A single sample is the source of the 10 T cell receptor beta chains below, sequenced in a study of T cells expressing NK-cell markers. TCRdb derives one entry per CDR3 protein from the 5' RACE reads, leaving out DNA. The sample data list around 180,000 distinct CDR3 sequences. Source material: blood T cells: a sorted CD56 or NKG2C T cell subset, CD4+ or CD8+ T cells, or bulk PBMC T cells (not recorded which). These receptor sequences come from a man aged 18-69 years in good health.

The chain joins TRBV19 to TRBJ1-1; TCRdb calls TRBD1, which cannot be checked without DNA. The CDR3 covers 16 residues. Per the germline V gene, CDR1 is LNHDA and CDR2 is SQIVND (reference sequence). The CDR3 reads CASSIDPTGAHTEAFF.

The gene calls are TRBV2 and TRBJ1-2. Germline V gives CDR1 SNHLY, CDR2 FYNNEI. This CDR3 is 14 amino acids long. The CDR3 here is CASTGGDNPYGYTF.

CDR3 loop: CASSIGRGYGTEAFF. This chain links TRBV19 with TRBJ1-1; TCRdb designates TRBD1, a call that cannot be tested without DNA. The CDR3 totals 15 residues. Germline values: CDR1 LNHDA, CDR2 SQIVND (reference sequence).

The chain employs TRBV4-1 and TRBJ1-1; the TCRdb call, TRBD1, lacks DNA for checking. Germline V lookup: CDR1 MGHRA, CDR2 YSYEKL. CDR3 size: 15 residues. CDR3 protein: CASSHGGSMNTEAFF.

The CDR3 reads CASNAGGLNGYTF. This sequence joins TRBV27 and TRBJ1-2; with no DNA, the TCRdb D assignment of TRBD1 cannot be verified. The CDR3 length is 13 residues. From germline, CDR1 is MNHEY and CDR2 SMNVEV (reference sequence).

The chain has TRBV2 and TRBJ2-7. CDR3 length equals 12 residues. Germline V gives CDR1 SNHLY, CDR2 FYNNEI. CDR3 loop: CASEAGAYEQYF.

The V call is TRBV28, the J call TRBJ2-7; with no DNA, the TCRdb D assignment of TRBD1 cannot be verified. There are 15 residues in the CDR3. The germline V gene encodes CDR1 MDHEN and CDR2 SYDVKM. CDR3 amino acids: CASSLEGQPSYEQYF.

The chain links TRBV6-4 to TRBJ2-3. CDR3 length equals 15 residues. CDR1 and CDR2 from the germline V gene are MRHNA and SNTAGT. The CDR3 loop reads CASSVGLASTDTQYF.

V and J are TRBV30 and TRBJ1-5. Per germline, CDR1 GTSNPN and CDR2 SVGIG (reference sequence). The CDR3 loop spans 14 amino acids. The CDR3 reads CAWSVDGSNQPQHF.

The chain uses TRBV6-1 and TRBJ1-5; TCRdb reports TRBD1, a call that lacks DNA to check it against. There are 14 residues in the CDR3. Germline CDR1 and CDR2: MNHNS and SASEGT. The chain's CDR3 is CASSLWTEDQPQHF.